These 12 T cell receptor beta chains share one sample of origin, sequenced in a study of identical twins. MiXCR, run by TCRdb on the 5' RACE reads, gives a single entry per CDR3 protein. Of a few hundred thousand distinct CDR3 sequences in the sample, 6.5% were seen once. The same data also went into a second study, on T cells expressing NK-cell markers.

Material for sequencing was CD8+ T cells sorted from blood. The receptor set was obtained from a woman between 18 and 30 years old in good health.

The chain carries TRBV2 and TRBJ2-7, with a weak D call TRBD2 (5 bases). Germline lookup yields CDR1 SNHLY and CDR2 FYNNEI. The ends were cut back, 9 bases at V and 6 bases at J, with 15 bases in the middle. CDR3 length: 12 amino acids. The CDR3 reads CASGEREIEQYF. Written as DNA, the CDR3 is TGTGCCAGTGGGGAGAGAGAGATCGAGCAGTACTTC.

A few counts support this clonotype. The CDR3 region has the DNA TGTGCCATCAGTGAGTCGACTCTTAGCGGGAGGGGGACCACAGATACGCAGTATTTT. The encoded protein is CAISESTLSGRGTTDTQYF. The chain links TRBV10-3 to TRBJ2-3; 11 bases fit TRBD2. J gave up 2 bases and V 0 bases, and 10 bases lay outside the gene matches. Germline-derived CDR1 and CDR2 are ENHRY and SYGVKD. The CDR3 runs 19 residues.

The rearrangement links TRBV20-1 to TRBJ2-7; 9 bases are shared with TRBD2. CDR3 length equals 14 residues. The trim removed 3 bases at V and 1 base at J, leaving 4 bases unmatched. CDR1 DFQATT and CDR2 SNEGSKA come from the germline V gene (reference sequence). The CDR3 DNA follows: TGCAGTGCTAGTCCTAGCGGGGTTTCCTACGAGCAGTACTTC. Translation: CSASPSGVSYEQYF.

This chain uses TRBV30 with TRBJ2-3; a weak D match, TRBD1 (8 bases). Trimming removed 5 bases at V and 2 bases at J, with 20 bases between. The CDR3 is 16 amino acids. Germline V gene lookup returns CDR1 GTSNPN and CDR2 SVGIG (reference sequence). This CDR3 reads CAWSPGGDRTTDTQYF. The CDR3 DNA sequence: TGTGCCTGGTCCCCTGGGGGGGACAGGACCACAGATACGCAGTATTTT.

This clonotype has just a few counts. The gene calls are TRBV11-2 and TRBJ2-3; D is possibly TRBD1 (6 bases). Deletions cut 7 bases from V and 2 bases from J, with 16 bases between. CDR3 length equals 15 residues. CDR1 SGHAT and CDR2 FQNNGV come from the germline V gene. CDR3: CASNLDPGATDTQYF. The CDR3 bases are TGTGCCAGCAACCTCGACCCAGGGGCCACAGATACGCAGTATTTT.

The rearrangement joins TRBV2 to TRBJ2-7; the match to TRBD2 covers 7 bases. The CDR3 is 13 residues long. From germline, CDR1 is SNHLY and CDR2 FYNNEI. V shed 7 bases and J 3 bases; nucleotides not matched to a gene: 6. The CDR3 reads CASNARENYEQYF. The CDR3 bases are TGTGCCAGCAATGCGCGGGAGAACTACGAGCAGTACTTC.

This clonotype came up a few times. The V and J genes are TRBV6-5 and TRBJ2-7; D is unresolved. The CDR3 runs 14 residues. With 0 bases removed from V and 2 bases from J, the gap between germline ends came to 8 bases. In germline, CDR1 is MNHEY, CDR2 SVGAGI. CDR3 DNA sequence: TGTGCCAGCAGTTACTCGAGCCAAGCCTACGAGCAGTACTTC. Its translation is CASSYSSQAYEQYF.

The rearrangement links TRBV9 to TRBJ2-7; TRBD2 aligns across 7 bases. V shed 7 bases and J 7 bases; nucleotides not matched to a gene: 11. Germline V gene lookup returns CDR1 SGDLS and CDR2 YYNGEE. CDR3 length: 13 amino acids. CDR3 bases: TGTGCCAGCTCGGAGGGAGGGCCGGAGGAGCAGTACTTC. It specifies CASSEGGPEEQYF.

The V gene is TRBV12-3 or TRBV12-4, the J gene TRBJ2-1; tentative D call: TRBD1 (6 bases). CDR3 length: 14 amino acids. Trimming left V 8 bases short and J 0 bases short, with 11 bases between. As DNA, the CDR3 is TGTGCCAGCGAAAGGGGGAGCTCCTACAATGAGCAGTTCTTC. Protein: CASERGSSYNEQFF.

The rearrangement joins TRBV3-1 to TRBJ1-5; D is unresolved. Per germline, CDR1 LGHDT and CDR2 YNNKEL (reference sequence). The CDR3 spans 15 residues. V lost 0 bases and J 3 bases, leaving 9 bases between the germline ends. CDR3 in amino acids: CASSQEFGFNQPQHF. CDR3 sequence (DNA): TGTGCCAGCAGCCAAGAGTTCGGGTTCAATCAGCCCCAGCATTTT.

The table lists this clonotype with many counts. V and J are TRBV12-3 or TRBV12-4 and TRBJ2-1; unclear D gene. Trimming cost V 3 bases and J 11 bases, with 8 bases left between them. This CDR3 is built from 11 residues. CDR3 protein: CASSFGVKQFF. The CDR3 DNA follows: TGTGCCAGCAGTTTCGGTGTAAAGCAGTTCTTC.

The gene calls are TRBV29-1 and TRBJ1-2, with a possible D match to TRBD1 (6 bases). Trimming pared 6 bases from V and 3 bases from J, leaving 17 bases between. Germline lookup yields CDR1 SQVTM and CDR2 ANQGSEA. The CDR3 extends over 14 amino acids. The CDR3 DNA reads TGCAGCGTACCCCGGGACACTCAACACTATGGCTACACCTTC. As protein: CSVPRDTQHYGYTF.